Each of the 8 T cell receptor beta chains below was sequenced from the same sample in a study of OX40 agonist ivuxolimab in advanced cancers. Profiled with immunoSEQ multiplex PCR; TCRdb holds only in-frame clones, not every one. Among about 84,000 clones, 94% were seen once, and the ten largest hold approximately 11%. Sequenced material: CD4+ or CD8+ T cells sorted from blood, taken in a trial of the OX40 agonist ivuxolimab. The receptors were sampled from an adult with an advanced solid tumor such as melanoma, head and neck, liver or kidney cancer.

The chain couples TRBV5-6 to TRBJ2-1, with D unclear. The CDR3 runs 13 residues. V was cut by 0 bases and J by 4 bases, with 5 bases left in between. Looked up from germline, CDR1 is SGHDT and CDR2 is YYEEEE. The CDR3 spells CASSLEPYNEQFF. The CDR3, as DNA: TGTGCCAGCAGCTTGGAGCCTTACAATGAGCAGTTCTTC.

The chain uses TRBV6-5 and TRBJ1-3, with a tentative D call TRBD1 (6 bases). Germline V gives CDR1 MNHEY, CDR2 SVGAGI. This CDR3 is 16 amino acids long. Between the trimmed V and J ends, which lost 0 bases and 0 bases, there was a span of 9 bases. DNA of the CDR3: TGTGCCAGCAGTTACTCGAGGGGGGCCTCTGGAAACACCATATATTTT. Protein sequence: CASSYSRGASGNTIYF.

The rearrangement links TRBV9 to TRBJ2-5; 11 nucleotides match TRBD1. Losses at the gene ends were 0 bases for V and 5 bases for J; bases not matched to a gene: 0. Germline CDR1 and CDR2: SGDLS and YYNGEE. This CDR3 is built from 14 residues. CDR3 amino acids: CASSVGDRGETQYF. The CDR3 DNA is TGTGCCAGCAGCGTAGGGGACAGGGGGGAGACCCAGTACTTC.

The chain employs TRBV7-9 and TRBJ2-1; D not certain. The CDR3 extends over 13 amino acids. V was pared by 6 bases and J by 5 bases, with 11 bases between. Per the germline V gene, CDR1 is SEHNR and CDR2 is FQNEAQ (reference sequence). CDR3 region: CASSGLIDNEQFF. In nucleotides, the CDR3 is TGTGCCAGCAGTGGGTTGATTGACAATGAGCAGTTCTTC.

The chain uses TRBV27 and TRBJ2-1; tentatively, D is TRBD2 (6 bases). Germline CDR1 and CDR2: MNHEY and SMNVEV (reference sequence). The CDR3 has 14 residues. Trimming took 3 bases from V and 4 from J, leaving 10 bases between them. In DNA, the CDR3 is TGTGCCAGCAGTTTGGGGGGACTGTACAATGAGCAGTTCTTC. Translating it yields CASSLGGLYNEQFF.

The chain employs TRBV5-1 and TRBJ2-2; D unclear. Trimming removed 2 bases from V and 4 bases from J, with 15 bases in between. The CDR3 covers 16 residues. Germline CDR1 and CDR2: SGHRS and YFSETQ. In nucleotides, the CDR3 is TGCGCCAGCAGCTTAGTGGGGTCCCGGGTCACCGGGGAGCTGTTTTTT. Residues: CASSLVGSRVTGELFF.

The CDR3 region has the DNA TGCGCCAGCAGCTTGGGACAGTACACTGAAGCTTTCTTT. This encodes CASSLGQYTEAFF. The rearrangement joins TRBV5-1 to TRBJ1-1; D may be TRBD1 (5 bases). Deletions cut 0 bases from V and 3 bases from J, with 6 bases between. The germline gives CDR1 SGHRS, CDR2 YFSETQ. This CDR3 is 13 amino acids long. Full variable domain (rest looked up from reference TRBV5-1 and TRBJ1-1): KAGVTQTPRYLIKTRGQQVTLSCSPISGHRSVSWYQQTPGQGLQFLFEYFSETQRNKGNFPGRFSGRQFSNSRSEMNVSTLELGDSALYLCASSLGQYTEAFFGQGTRLTVV.

The table lists this clone with a count of one. This chain links TRBV19 with TRBJ2-1, with D unclear. The CDR3 is 15 residues long. CDR1 LNHDA and CDR2 SQIVND come from the germline V gene (reference sequence). V was trimmed by 3 bases and J by 2 bases, leaving 11 bases between them. The CDR3 DNA follows: TGTGCCAGTAGTATGGGCGGTATTGCCTACAATGAGCAGTTCTTC. Protein product: CASSMGGIAYNEQFF.